A single sample is the source of the 26 T cell receptor beta chains below, sequenced in a study of persistence of HIV-infected CD4 T cells. Sequencing used immunoSEQ version 4 in survey mode. Generated by immunoSEQ multiplex PCR, the TCRdb table keeps only in-frame clones and is missing some. The repertoire has under 20,000 clones, approximately 65% of them found once; the top ten carry roughly 8.3%. Lysates of CMV-infected fibroblasts at around 10 ug/mL stimulated these cells. Responding CD4+ T cells were sorted by upregulation of both CD40 ligand and CD69. Their antigens remain unidentified. This specimen was CD4+ T cells sorted from PBMCs after approximately 19-hour stimulation, taken from a patient who received antiretroviral therapy. The receptors come from an adult woman with HIV who was CMV-seropositive.

The V gene is TRBV13, the J gene TRBJ1-1; D gene unclear. Per germline, CDR1 PRHDT and CDR2 FYEKMQ (reference sequence). V shed 0 bases and J shed 0 bases, with 11 bases lying between them. This CDR3 region has 16 residues. CDR3 bases: TGTGCCAGCAGCTTAGGCCGAAATCACATGAACACTGAAGCTTTCTTT. It is translated as CASSLGRNHMNTEAFF.

This sequence joins TRBV6-5 and TRBJ2-2; D is perhaps TRBD2 (5 bases). Germline V gene sequence: CDR1 MNHEY, CDR2 SVGAGI. V lost 0 bases and J 5 bases, leaving 10 bases between the germline ends. CDR3 length: 15 amino acids. The chain's CDR3 is CASSYSAGRTGELFF. The CDR3 DNA reads as TGTGCCAGCAGTTACTCGGCGGGCCGAACCGGGGAGCTGTTTTTT.

This clone has only one observation. The V gene is TRBV25-1, the J gene TRBJ1-2; TRBD1 aligns across 8 bases. Looked up from germline, CDR1 is MGHDK and CDR2 is SYGVNS. This CDR3 is built from 15 residues. V lost 5 bases to trimming and J lost 6 bases; unmatched junction nucleotides: 11. The CDR3 bases are TGTGCCAGCAGTCCTTTGGACAGGGACTATAATGGCTACACCTTC. Translation gives CASSPLDRDYNGYTF.

V is TRBV14 and J is TRBJ1-1; D gene ambiguous. V shed 1 base and J shed 3 bases, with 9 bases lying between them. CDR3 length: 14 amino acids. CDR1 is SGHDN, CDR2 FVKESK, per germline. Here the CDR3 reads CASSQAGSHTEAFF. In nucleotides, the CDR3 is TGTGCCAGCAGCCAAGCAGGTTCTCACACTGAAGCTTTCTTT.

The chain has TRBV6-5 and TRBJ2-1; D is ambiguous. The CDR3 length is 11 residues. Per germline, CDR1 MNHEY and CDR2 SVGAGI. Trimming left V 6 bases short and J 8 bases short, with 8 bases between. Here the CDR3 reads CASSPGHEQFF. In nucleotides, the CDR3 is TGTGCCAGCAGCCCCGGACATGAGCAGTTCTTC.

The CDR3 reads CASSPRTGVRYNSPLHF. CDR3 DNA: TGTGCCAGCAGCCCCCGGACAGGGGTGAGGTATAATTCACCCCTCCACTTT. The chain carries TRBV6-2 or TRBV6-3 and TRBJ1-6, with TRBD1 identical over 9 bases. The germline V gene has CDR1 MNHEY and CDR2 SVGEGT. The V segment lost 6 bases and the J segment 4 bases; nucleotides outside the gene matches: 10. CDR3 length equals 17 residues.

This clone was detected once. Additional DNA sequences in this sample encode the identical CDR3. This rearrangement joins TRBV2 to TRBJ1-2; 8 bases map to TRBD1. V was pared by 2 bases and J by 7 bases, with 3 bases of the junction left unmatched. CDR3 length: 13 residues. CDR1 SNHLY and CDR2 FYNNEI come from the germline V gene. This CDR3 reads CASSERGTGGYTF. The CDR3 bases are TGTGCCAGCAGTGAACGAGGGACAGGTGGCTACACCTTC.

This clone was detected only a few times. The chain has TRBV7-9 and TRBJ2-7; no reliable D call. Germline lookup yields CDR1 SEHNR and CDR2 FQNEAQ (reference sequence). The V and J ends lost 2 bases and 3 bases respectively, with 11 bases between them. The CDR3 runs 14 residues. This CDR3 is CASSLNQPGYEQYV. CDR3 in DNA: TGTGCCAGCAGCTTAAATCAGCCCGGCTACGAGCAGTACGTC.

V is TRBV4-1 and J is TRBJ2-6; D tentatively reads TRBD1 or TRBD2 (6 bases each). The CDR3 runs to 15 residues. V was shortened by 1 base and J by 7 bases, with 11 bases between the two germline ends. From germline, CDR1 is MGHRA and CDR2 YSYEKL. CDR3 sequence (DNA): TGCGCCAGCAGCCAAGGGCGGGACAAAGCCAACGTCCTGACTTTC. Translation: CASSQGRDKANVLTF.

The gene calls are TRBV19 and TRBJ1-6; D gene uncertain. The CDR3 is 13 amino acids. The V end lost 4 bases, the J end lost 8 bases, and 9 bases lay between the germline ends. In germline, CDR1 is LNHDA, CDR2 SQIVND (reference sequence). The CDR3 protein is CASSREGYSPLHF. CDR3 nucleotides: TGTGCCAGTAGTAGGGAGGGATATTCACCCCTCCACTTT.

V is TRBV2 and J is TRBJ2-1; D ambiguous. Germline V lookup: CDR1 SNHLY, CDR2 FYNNEI. V lost 0 bases, J lost 14 bases, and 17 bases lay in between. The CDR3 has 14 residues. CDR3 in DNA: TGTGCCAGCAGTGAAGCCAGGACCTCACGTATAGAGTTCTTC. Translation: CASSEARTSRIEFF.

The chain is built from TRBV7-3 and TRBJ2-3; TRBD2 might be the D (9 bases). CDR1 and CDR2 (germline): SGHTA, FQGTGA. The length of the CDR3 is 14 residues. The V and J ends lost 5 bases and 4 bases respectively, with 13 bases between them. The CDR3 DNA follows: TGTGCCAGCAGCCTAGCGGGACAGGCAGATACGCAGTATTTT. As protein: CASSLAGQADTQYF.

This clone was counted only a few times. The chain links TRBV23-1 to TRBJ1-5; D is perhaps TRBD1 (6 bases). TRBV23-1 qualifies as an ORF whose function is uncertain. Trimming cost V 0 bases and J 4 bases, with 16 bases left between them. This CDR3 is 17 amino acids long. CDR3 sequence: CASSQSGGMTGNQPQHF. In DNA form, the CDR3 reads TGCGCCAGCAGTCAATCCGGGGGGATGACAGGAAATCAGCCCCAGCATTTT.

This chain uses TRBV6-6 with TRBJ1-5; D possibly corresponds to TRBD1 (6 bases). Germline V CDR1 and CDR2: MNHNY, SVGAGI (reference sequence). This CDR3 has 15 amino acids. V was trimmed by 5 bases and J by 3 bases, leaving 14 bases between them. CDR3 nucleotides: TGTGCCAGCAGTCCCTCGACAGGAATCAATCAGCCCCAGCATTTT. Its translation is CASSPSTGINQPQHF.

The chain uses TRBV12-3 or TRBV12-4 and TRBJ1-2; D possibly corresponds to TRBD1 (6 bases). V was shortened by 6 bases and J by 9 bases, with 17 bases between the two germline ends. The CDR3 contains 13 residues. The CDR3 DNA reads TGTGCCAGCAGCCGGGGGACCGGGACACGCTACACCTTC. Protein product: CASSRGTGTRYTF.

This clone was counted a few times. This chain uses TRBV7-3 with TRBJ1-2; TRBD1 matches 10 bases. Trimming took 5 bases from V and 8 from J; bases not matched to a gene: 5. Germline-derived CDR1 and CDR2 are SGHTA and FQGTGA. The length of the CDR3 is 13 residues. The DNA of the CDR3 is TGTGCCAGCAGCATTGACAGGGGGCAAGGCTACACCTTC. The encoded protein is CASSIDRGQGYTF.

This clone was seen only a few times. The chain links TRBV5-1 to TRBJ2-2; 9 nucleotides line up with TRBD1. The V segment lost 4 bases and the J segment 4 bases; nucleotides outside the gene matches: 8. Germline V gene sequence: CDR1 SGHRS, CDR2 YFSETQ. The CDR3 contains 16 residues. CDR3 protein: CASSPLQGAGTGELFF. In DNA form, the CDR3 reads TGCGCCAGCAGCCCGCTACAGGGGGCAGGCACCGGGGAGCTGTTTTTT.

The V call is TRBV4-2, the J call TRBJ2-1; D not resolved. The V end was cut by 0 bases, the J end by 9 bases, with 6 bases between. This CDR3 region has 12 residues. Germline V lookup: CDR1 LGHNA, CDR2 YNFKEQ. In DNA, the CDR3 is TGTGCCAGCAGCCAAGATTGGAGTGAGCAGTTCTTC. Its protein is CASSQDWSEQFF.

The genes are TRBV5-4 and TRBJ1-3; possible D gene TRBD1, 6 bases. The CDR3 runs 15 residues. Germline V lookup: CDR1 SGHNT, CDR2 YYREEE (reference sequence). Trimming stripped 4 bases from V and 1 base from J, with 12 bases between. The CDR3 sequence: CASSKQGVSGNTIYF. The CDR3 DNA reads TGTGCCAGCAGCAAACAGGGAGTATCTGGAAACACCATATATTTT.

This clone was detected a few times. The chain is built from TRBV5-4 and TRBJ1-1, with D maybe TRBD1 (6 bases). Trimming left V 4 bases short and J 4 bases short, with 14 bases between. From germline, CDR1 is SGHNT and CDR2 YYREEE (reference sequence). This CDR3 contains 14 residues. The CDR3 bases are TGTGCCAGCAGCCCAGGGGTTGTGGGCACTGAAGCTTTCTTT. This translates into CASSPGVVGTEAFF.

This clone was counted once. The V call is TRBV14, the J call TRBJ2-5, with D tentatively TRBD1 or TRBD2 (6 bases each). The CDR3 sequence is 12 residues long. The ends were cut back, 4 bases at V and 5 bases at J, with 8 bases in the middle. Germline assignment: CDR1 SGHDN and CDR2 FVKESK. CDR3 nucleotides: TGTGCCAGCAGCCGAGGGGGGGAGACCCAGTACTTC. This sequence encodes CASSRGGETQYF.

DNA for the CDR3: TGTGCCAGCAGGCGGTTTACCGGGGAGCTGTTTTTT. Residues: CASRRFTGELFF. The chain has TRBV6-6 and TRBJ2-2, with D uncertain. The CDR3 sequence is 12 residues long. Trimming cost V 6 bases and J 5 bases, with 7 bases left between them. From germline, CDR1 is MNHNY and CDR2 SVGAGI (reference sequence).

The chain joins TRBV2 to TRBJ2-2; D is ambiguous. The V end was cut by 7 bases, the J end by 6 bases, with 18 bases between. This CDR3 comprises 15 residues. Germline-derived CDR1 and CDR2 are SNHLY and FYNNEI. The CDR3 sequence is CASNIIQWIAGELFF. The CDR3 DNA follows: TGTGCCAGCAACATCATCCAGTGGATCGCCGGGGAGCTGTTTTTT.

This chain connects TRBV19 to TRBJ1-1; D possibly corresponds to TRBD1 (5 bases). Trimming stripped 2 bases from V and 0 bases from J, with 10 bases between. The CDR3 runs 15 residues. Germline V CDR1 and CDR2: LNHDA, SQIVND (reference sequence). CDR3 region: CASSILGPLNTEAFF. The CDR3 DNA reads as TGTGCCAGTAGTATATTGGGACCGTTGAACACTGAAGCTTTCTTT. The full variable domain, rest sourced from reference TRBV19 and TRBJ1-1, is DGGITQSPKYLFRKEGQNVTLSCEQNLNHDAMYWYRQDPGQGLRLIYYSQIVNDFQKGDIAEGYSVSREKKESFPLTVTSAQKNPTAFYLCASSILGPLNTEAFFGQGTRLTVV.

The chain couples TRBV18 to TRBJ1-2; 7 bases line up with TRBD1. Germline CDR1 reads KGHSH; CDR2 reads LQKENI. The CDR3 length is 14 residues. V trimming: 0 bases; J trimming: 4 bases; junction bases outside the gene matches: 2. The CDR3 DNA is TGTGCCAGCTCACCACCACAGGGGTTCTATGGCTACACCTTC. Its translation is CASSPPQGFYGYTF.

This clone was detected only a few times. The gene calls are TRBV29-1 and TRBJ2-1, with TRBD2 identical over 7 bases. The V segment lost 5 bases and the J segment 7 bases; nucleotides outside the gene matches: 14. CDR3 size: 15 residues. Germline lookup yields CDR1 SQVTM and CDR2 ANQGSEA. The CDR3 loop is CSVPVSGEGWNEQFF. The CDR3 DNA reads as TGCAGCGTTCCCGTTTCGGGGGAGGGGTGGAATGAGCAGTTCTTC.